This T cell receptor (beta chain) was captured by sequencing in a study of identical twins. Study-wide results and limits: Twins' excess sharing was less marked for out-of-frame beta sequences.

As for this clonotype: What it recognizes is unknown.

Addition of a universal primer site occurred through template switching, and cDNA carried unique molecular identifiers. TCRdb re-called the 5' RACE reads with MiXCR, one entry per CDR3 protein. In the table there are about 490,000 distinct CDR3 sequences, around 15% of which are singletons. From germline, CDR1 is SGHRS and CDR2 YFSETQ. The CDR3 spans 14 residues. V was pared by 0 bases and J by 5 bases, with 12 bases between. This sample was also put to use in a study of yellow fever vaccine responses in identical twins.

The chain links TRBV5-1 to TRBJ2-7, with D perhaps matching TRBD1 or TRBD2 (5 bases each). Sequenced material: CD4+ T cells sorted from blood. The TCR comes from a woman aged 18-29 years in good health. CDR3 in DNA: TGCGCCAGCAGCTTGGGAGGGGCGGCGAACGAGCAGTACTTC. Protein sequence: CASSLGGAANEQYF. Filled out from reference TRBV5-1 and TRBJ2-7, the complete variable domain reads KAGVTQTPRYLIKTRGQQVTLSCSPISGHRSVSWYQQTPGQGLQFLFEYFSETQRNKGNFPGRFSGRQFSNSRSEMNVSTLELGDSALYLCASSLGGAANEQYFGPGTRLTVT.